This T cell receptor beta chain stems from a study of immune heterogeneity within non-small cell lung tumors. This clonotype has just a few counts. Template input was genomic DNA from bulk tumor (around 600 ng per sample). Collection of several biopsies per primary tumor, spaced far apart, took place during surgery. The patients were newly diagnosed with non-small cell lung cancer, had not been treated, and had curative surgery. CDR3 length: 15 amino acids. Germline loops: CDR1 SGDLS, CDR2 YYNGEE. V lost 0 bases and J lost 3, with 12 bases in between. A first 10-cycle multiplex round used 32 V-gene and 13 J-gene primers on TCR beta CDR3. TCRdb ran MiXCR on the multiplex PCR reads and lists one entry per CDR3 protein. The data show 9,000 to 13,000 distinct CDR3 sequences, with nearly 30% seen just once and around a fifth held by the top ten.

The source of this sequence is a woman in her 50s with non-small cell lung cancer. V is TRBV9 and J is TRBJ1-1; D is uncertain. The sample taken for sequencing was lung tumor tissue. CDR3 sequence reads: CASSVGHDGDTEAFF. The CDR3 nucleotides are TGTGCCAGCAGCGTAGGTCATGATGGGGACACTGAAGCTTTCTTT.